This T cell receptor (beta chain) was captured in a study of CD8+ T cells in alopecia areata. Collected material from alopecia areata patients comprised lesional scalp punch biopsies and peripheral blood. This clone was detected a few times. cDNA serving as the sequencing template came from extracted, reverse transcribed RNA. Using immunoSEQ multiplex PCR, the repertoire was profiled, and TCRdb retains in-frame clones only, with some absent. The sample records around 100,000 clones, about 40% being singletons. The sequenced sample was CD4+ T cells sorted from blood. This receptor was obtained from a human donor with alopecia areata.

The CDR3 sequence is CSVKGTDTSTDTQYF. The CDR3 DNA sequence: TGCAGCGTCAAAGGGACAGATACTAGCACAGATACGCAGTATTTT. The V gene is TRBV29-1, the J gene TRBJ2-3; 7 bases are shared with TRBD1. The CDR3 has 15 residues. Germline lookup yields CDR1 SQVTM and CDR2 ANQGSEA. The junction had 9 bases not matched to a gene; V was cut back by 6 bases and J by 0 bases.